This T cell receptor (beta chain) was profiled in a study of control samples from healthy donors and cancer patients. Trimming took 9 bases from V and 3 from J, leaving 11 bases between them. The CDR3 contains 12 residues. CDR1 MDHEN and CDR2 SYDVKM come from the germline V gene. This clone has a single count. Method: immunoSEQ multiplex PCR; TCRdb's copy keeps in-frame clones and lacks some. The sample comprises around 120,000 clones, about 89% of which are singletons, and around 3% rests with the top ten. The sequencing input was blood. J is TRBJ1-1 and V is TRBV28; D is unresolved. This sequence originates from a man in his sixties in good health. CDR3 sequence reads: CASAWAHTEAFF. The CDR3 nucleotides are TGTGCCAGTGCGTGGGCTCACACTGAAGCTTTCTTT.